This T cell receptor beta chain was recorded in a study of T-cell reconstitution after alpha-beta-depleted transplantation in children (dated by TCRdb to 2016 to 2017). About the study as a whole: Using TCR repertoire profiling, the study followed T-cell immune reconstitution in a quantitative way in children after TCRalphabeta/CD19-depleted allogeneic hematopoietic cell transplantation.

The receptor library was made with PCR. The listed sequencing device is Illumina HiSeq 2500. To normalize quantification of the TCRbeta repertoire, the TCR libraries were built with molecular barcoding that relied on unique molecular identifiers. TCRdb reprocessing: public reads trimmed at Q25 with fastp, clones called with MiXCR, in-frame beta chains kept. CDR3 protein sequences are deduplicated, and each keeps its most common genes and DNA. This sample holds more than 200,000 distinct CDR3 sequences; more than 15% were observed only once. The top ten clonotypes cover around 45% of the sample. Per the germline V gene, SGHNT is the CDR1 and YENEEA is the CDR2. V loses 0 bases of germline sequence and J loses 1 base, and the interval between the two ends is 5 bases. The CDR3 has 14 amino acids, counting the end cysteine and phenylalanine. The sequence is cut down to CDR3 DNA, 42 bases in frame from base 1.

Comments on this clonotype: Its antigen is not yet known. Base qualities are not at hand, and no much larger clone is one base apart.

Study-wide findings and limitations: Over the following months the frequencies of hyperexpanded clones went down, and after one year T-cell counts and TCRbeta diversity were mostly credited to newly produced T cells. In some patients, the high TCRbeta diversity seen at day 60 was put down to recipient T cells and intrathymic progenitors that had survived conditioning. The apparently early recovery of alphabetaT-cell counts about two months after transplant reportedly depended on only several hundred rapidly expanded clones that came from non-depleted graft cells.

The meaning of the sample's treatment or condition label: allogeneic hematopoietic cell transplantation with graft depleted of TCRalphabeta T cells and CD19 B cells. Transplant recipients were children who received TCRalphabeta/CD19-depleted allogeneic hematopoietic cell grafts. This receptor was taken from a male patient between 2 and 9 years old who had a stem cell transplant for acute lymphoblastic leukemia, so the T cells may come from the graft donor. Recombination connected TRBV11-3 to TRBJ2-3, with no confidently assigned D gene. This specimen consisted of PBMCs, mostly from graft donor cells, obtained 360 days after TCRalphabeta/CD19-depleted stem cell transplant. CDR3 loop: CASSLESRTDTQYF. The sequenced DNA is TGTGCCAGCAGCTTAGAGAGTCGCACAGATACGCAGTATTTT.